Below are 30 T cell receptor beta chains sequenced from a single sample in a study of blood T cell repertoires in COVID-19 (dated by TCRdb to the early 2020s). Libraries were made using the immunoSEQ multiplex PCR assay. TCRdb provides this immuneACCESS table in a form limited to in-frame rearrangements. Some clones are lacking; in checked studies, under half of them reflect an unresolved V gene, and why the rest are absent is not known. The sample data list 260,000 or so clones, and 70% to 90% of these were observed just once. The ten most abundant clones make up 1% to 1.5% of the sample. The sample was PBMCs or T cells enriched from blood (not recorded which). The receptors stem from a woman aged 40 to 55 with acute COVID-19.

This clone was seen only once. Since the CDR3 does not end with the conserved phenylalanine or tryptophan, this likely comes from a read error. The DNA is left out, because the CDR3 cannot be placed on it with certainty; the CDR3 is given as TCRdb lists it. The chain uses TRBV20-1 and TRBJ2-7; the D call of TRBD1 is as the table states it, not checked on the DNA. The CDR3 is 11 residues long, ends included. Per the germline V gene, CDR1 is DFQATT and CDR2 is SNEGSKA (reference sequence). The CDR3 sequence: CSARTALKPFI.

V gene TRBV19 combines with J gene TRBJ2-1; 13 bases map to TRBD2. The V gene's germline CDR1 is LNHDA and CDR2 SQIVND (reference sequence). The CDR3 covers 14 residues. The CDR3 bases are TGTAGTACTAGCGGGAGGGCCCTGGCCAATGAGCAGTTCTTC. It is translated as CSTSGRALANEQFF.

The chain recombines TRBV6-4 with TRBJ1-5; no firm D call. CDR1 and CDR2 (germline): MRHNA, SNTAGT. Trimming took off 3 bases at V and 1 base at J, with 10 bases between the two ends. This CDR3 is built from 15 residues. The CDR3 region has the DNA TGTGCCAGCAGTGAGTACCCGAGGAGCAATCAGCCCCAGCATTTT. It is translated as CASSEYPRSNQPQHF.

The chain carries TRBV28 and TRBJ2-2, with D possibly TRBD2 on 6 matching bases. V lost 4 bases and J 3 bases, leaving 18 bases between the germline ends. The CDR3 totals 17 residues. The germline CDR1 and CDR2 sequences are MDHEN and SYDVKM. The CDR3 sequence is CASSSARGARDTGELFF. CDR3 sequence (DNA): TGTGCCAGCAGTTCGGCGCGCGGGGCTAGGGACACCGGGGAGCTGTTTTTT.

The chain is built from TRBV7-2 and TRBJ2-7, with 7 bases identical to TRBD1. CDR3 length: 14 amino acids. In germline, CDR1 is SGHTA, CDR2 FQGNSA. V trimming: 5 bases; J trimming: 2 bases; junction bases outside the gene matches: 6. CDR3 bases: TGTGCCAGCAGCGCCAGACAGGGAGCCTACGAGCAGTACTTC. Its translation: CASSARQGAYEQYF.

The count of this clone is one. The chain employs TRBV6-1 and TRBJ2-7; D remains ambiguous. The germline gives CDR1 MNHNS, CDR2 SASEGT. V was shortened by 0 bases and J by 4 bases, with 7 bases between the two germline ends. This CDR3 is 13 amino acids long. The CDR3 is CASSEAAFYEQYV. The CDR3 coding sequence is TGTGCCAGCAGTGAAGCGGCCTTTTACGAGCAGTACGTC.

The chain joins TRBV5-1 to TRBJ1-5; no clear D gene. Germline lookup yields CDR1 SGHRS and CDR2 YFSETQ. The CDR3 length is 12 residues. V was clipped by 4 bases and J by 9 bases, with 11 bases between them. The chain's CDR3 is CASSILRPPQHF. CDR3 bases: TGCGCCAGCAGCATTCTGAGGCCGCCCCAGCATTTT.

The rearrangement links TRBV30 to TRBJ1-2; 8 nucleotides match TRBD1. The CDR3 has 14 residues. After removal of 1 base from V and 3 bases from J, the junction contained 4 bases not matched to a gene. The germline V gene encodes CDR1 GTSNPN and CDR2 SVGIG (reference sequence). The CDR3 loop is CAWSADRGDYGYTF. The CDR3 bases are TGTGCCTGGAGTGCAGACAGGGGAGACTATGGCTACACCTTC.

This chain connects TRBV7-9 to TRBJ1-2; D is unclear. The CDR3 runs 13 residues. V lost 5 bases, J lost 2 bases, and 9 bases lay in between. Germline CDR1 and CDR2: SEHNR and FQNEAQ (reference sequence). The CDR3 is CASSRAPNYGYTF. For the CDR3, the DNA is TGTGCCAGCAGCCGCGCACCGAACTATGGCTACACCTTC.

The chain uses TRBV7-9 and TRBJ1-5; unclear D gene. Germline V CDR1 and CDR2: SEHNR, FQNEAQ (reference sequence). V lost 5 bases, J lost 2 bases, and 7 bases lay in between. The CDR3 consists of 13 residues. The CDR3 nucleotides are TGTGCCAGCAGCCCCTTTGGCAATCAGCCCCAGCATTTT. This translates into CASSPFGNQPQHF.

The rearrangement uses TRBV28 and TRBJ2-1, with TRBD2 as a possible D gene (6 bases). The CDR3 covers 16 residues. Trimming pared 7 bases from V and 0 bases from J, leaving 16 bases between. Germline values: CDR1 MDHEN, CDR2 SYDVKM. CDR3 protein: CASTTSRESSYNEQFF. CDR3 in DNA: TGTGCCAGCACCACCTCCCGGGAGAGCTCCTACAATGAGCAGTTCTTC.

The genes are TRBV19 and TRBJ1-2; tentatively, D is TRBD1 (6 bases). Trimming cost V 6 bases and J 3 bases, with 11 bases left between them. CDR3 length equals 13 residues. In germline, CDR1 is LNHDA, CDR2 SQIVND (reference sequence). The CDR3 protein is CASSPQGDYGYTF. The CDR3 coding sequence is TGTGCCAGTAGCCCACAGGGAGACTATGGCTACACCTTC.

This clone was observed once. The chain has TRBV10-3 and TRBJ2-3, with 7 bases matching TRBD2. With 0 bases clipped from V and 0 bases from J, the junction kept 6 bases outside the gene matches. This CDR3 spans 17 amino acids. From germline, CDR1 is ENHRY and CDR2 SYGVKD. Here the CDR3 reads CAISESIGSGSTDTQYF. The CDR3 DNA reads TGTGCCATCAGTGAGTCGATTGGTAGCGGGAGCACAGATACGCAGTATTTT.

In its sample, this clone was seen a few times. This sequence joins TRBV15 and TRBJ2-5; D gene uncertain. The V and J ends lost 0 bases and 1 base respectively, with 6 bases between them. Germline CDR1 and CDR2: LNHNV and YYDKDF (reference sequence). The length of the CDR3 is 14 residues. The CDR3 spells CATSRDNFQETQYF. The CDR3 DNA is TGTGCCACCAGCAGAGATAATTTCCAAGAGACCCAGTACTTC.

This clone was detected many times. The gene calls are TRBV27 and TRBJ1-2, with D perhaps matching TRBD1 (5 bases). Trimming shortened V by 4 bases and J by 8 bases, and 20 bases separated the two germline ends. The CDR3 is made up of 15 amino acids. Germline CDR1 reads MNHEY; CDR2 reads SMNVEV (reference sequence). The CDR3 reads CASSSYRREIVGYTF. As DNA, the CDR3 is TGTGCCAGCAGTTCTTACAGGCGTGAGATTGTCGGCTACACCTTC.

The chain couples TRBV18 to TRBJ1-2; a weak D match, TRBD1 (6 bases). Trimming removed 1 base at V and 0 bases at J, with 15 bases between. The CDR3 is 17 residues long. Germline V CDR1 and CDR2: KGHSH, LQKENI. The CDR3: CASSPQMVTGPNYGYTF. The DNA for the CDR3 is TGTGCCAGCTCACCACAGATGGTCACAGGGCCTAACTATGGCTACACCTTC.

For the CDR3, the DNA is TGTGCCAGCGGCCGAAACAGGGTGTATGAAAAACTGTTTTTT. Its translation: CASGRNRVYEKLFF. This rearrangement joins TRBV6-5 to TRBJ1-4, with D perhaps matching TRBD1 (6 bases). The CDR3 runs to 14 residues. V lost 8 bases to trimming and J lost 6 bases, with 16 bases between them. Germline CDR1 MNHEY, CDR2 SVGAGI.

The gene calls are TRBV5-1 and TRBJ1-2; TRBD1 matches 10 bases. Trimming removed 5 bases from V and 3 bases from J; junction bases left unmatched: 7. This CDR3 has 15 residues. Per the germline V gene, CDR1 is SGHRS and CDR2 is YFSETQ. The CDR3 sequence: CASSRDRGSDYGYTF. The DNA for the CDR3 is TGCGCCAGCAGTCGGGACAGGGGATCTGACTATGGCTACACCTTC.

The chain joins TRBV18 to TRBJ2-5; 11 bases match TRBD2. This CDR3 contains 15 residues. Germline V gene data show CDR1 as KGHSH and CDR2 as LQKENI. V lost 2 bases, J lost 5 bases, and 4 bases stayed unmatched. The CDR3 coding sequence is TGTGCCAGCTCACCATTTACTAGCGGGAGCGAGACCCAGTACTTC. It specifies CASSPFTSGSETQYF.

The V and J genes are TRBV10-3 and TRBJ2-3; 7 nucleotides agree with TRBD2. This CDR3 spans 24 amino acids. Germline loops: CDR1 ENHRY, CDR2 SYGVKD. V was pared by 1 base and J by 2 bases, with 30 bases of the junction left unmatched. CDR3 residues: CAISEFTRGSASGPLNPDTDTQYF. In DNA, the CDR3 is TGTGCCATCAGTGAGTTCACAAGAGGGTCGGCTAGCGGCCCCCTAAACCCGGACACAGATACGCAGTATTTT.

The V call is TRBV18, the J call TRBJ2-7, with 11 bases matching TRBD1. Germline loops: CDR1 KGHSH, CDR2 LQKENI. With 3 bases clipped from V and 6 bases from J, the junction kept 4 bases outside the gene matches. The CDR3 contains 14 residues. This CDR3 reads CASSPRTGGSEQYV. As DNA, the CDR3 is TGTGCCAGCTCACCTAGGACAGGGGGCAGCGAGCAGTACGTC.

This chain joins TRBV28 and TRBJ1-1; D gene ambiguous. Germline V gene data show CDR1 as MDHEN and CDR2 as SYDVKM. This CDR3 contains 14 residues. V was trimmed by 4 bases and J by 0 bases, leaving 9 bases between them. CDR3 loop: CASSSTSVNTEAFF. The CDR3 bases are TGTGCCAGCAGTTCTACGTCGGTGAACACTGAAGCTTTCTTT. Supplemented by reference TRBV28 and TRBJ1-1, the full variable domain reads DVKVTQSSRYLVKRTGEKVFLECVQDMDHENMFWYRQDPGLGLRLIYFSYDVKMKEKGDIPEGYSVSREKKERFSLILESASTNQTSMYLCASSSTSVNTEAFFGQGTRLTVV.

The chain combines TRBV6-2 or TRBV6-3 with TRBJ2-7; 9 positions agree with TRBD2. CDR1 is MNHEY, CDR2 SVGEGT, per germline. CDR3 length: 19 residues. The V segment lost 2 bases and the J segment 0 bases; nucleotides outside the gene matches: 14. The CDR3 DNA follows: TGTGCCAGCAGTTACGAAAGCGGGAGGTCCGGTCGGTTCTCCTACGAGCAGTACGTC. Amino acids: CASSYESGRSGRFSYEQYV.

CDR3 loop: CSARELNEQFF. CDR3 DNA sequence: TGCAGCGCCCGAGAACTCAATGAGCAGTTCTTC. The V gene is TRBV29-1, the J gene TRBJ2-1; no firm D call. Germline V CDR1 and CDR2: SQVTM, ANQGSEA. Trimming shortened V by 7 bases and J by 6 bases, and 10 bases separated the two germline ends. This CDR3 spans 11 amino acids.

This clone showed up just once. The rearrangement links TRBV30 to TRBJ2-1; the match to TRBD2 covers 10 bases. CDR1 and CDR2 (germline): GTSNPN, SVGIG (reference sequence). The CDR3 is 14 residues long. V lost 2 bases and J lost 4; bases outside the gene matches: 2. CDR3 nucleotides: TGTGCCTGGAGTCTACTAGCGGGATACAATGAGCAGTTCTTC. Translated, it gives CAWSLLAGYNEQFF.

CDR3 DNA sequence: TGCGCCAGCAGCTTCCGGCGGGAGGGCAGGGATGAGCAGTTCTTC. Residues: CASSFRREGRDEQFF. The chain couples TRBV4-1 to TRBJ2-1; 9 nucleotides align to TRBD2. Germline lookup yields CDR1 MGHRA and CDR2 YSYEKL. The junction had 10 bases not matched to a gene; V was cut back by 5 bases and J by 8 bases. This CDR3 contains 15 residues.

The chain links TRBV5-4 to TRBJ1-2, with 8 bases identical to TRBD1. After removal of 3 bases from V and 7 bases from J, the junction contained 8 bases not matched to a gene. The CDR3 is made up of 14 amino acids. Per the germline V gene, CDR1 is SGHNT and CDR2 is YYREEE (reference sequence). In DNA, the CDR3 is TGTGCCAGCAGCTCTTGGACAGGGAAACTTGGCTACACCTTC. Translated, it gives CASSSWTGKLGYTF.

The chain recombines TRBV2 with TRBJ2-5, with 9 bases identical to TRBD1. V gave up 4 bases and J gave up 4 bases; unmatched junction bases: 4. From germline, CDR1 is SNHLY and CDR2 FYNNEI. The CDR3 totals 14 residues. The CDR3 here is CASSVGTGLETQYF. The CDR3 DNA reads as TGTGCCAGCAGTGTTGGGACAGGGCTAGAGACCCAGTACTTC.

A remark on this clone: Other DNA sequences in this specimen translate into the identical CDR3. This sequence joins TRBV5-1 and TRBJ2-3, with 15 bases matching TRBD2. Trimming took 0 bases from V and 1 from J; bases not matched to a gene: 3. Germline CDR1 and CDR2: SGHRS and YFSETQ. The CDR3 extends over 18 amino acids. The CDR3 loop is CASSLGGLAGGRTDTQYF. CDR3 DNA sequence: TGCGCCAGCAGCTTGGGGGGACTAGCGGGAGGCCGCACAGATACGCAGTATTTT.

The chain carries TRBV18 and TRBJ2-3, with a weak D call TRBD1 (6 bases). This CDR3 is 17 amino acids long. Trimming took 5 bases from V and 2 from J, leaving 20 bases between them. In germline, CDR1 is KGHSH, CDR2 LQKENI. The CDR3 sequence: CASSALPGHELTDTQYF. DNA for the CDR3: TGTGCCAGCTCAGCGCTTCCGGGACACGAACTCACAGATACGCAGTATTTT.